The 27 T cell receptor beta chains below come from one sample, sequenced in a study of blood T cell repertoires in COVID-19 (dated by TCRdb to between 2020 and 2021). Library construction relied on the immunoSEQ multiplex PCR assay. TCRdb took this table from immuneACCESS and kept in-frame rearrangements with V and J called. Such tables lack part of the clones; where checked against another copy, unresolved V genes explain under half of the gap, and the rest is unexplained. This sample lists 250,000 to 350,000 clones; 87% were detected once. The ten largest make up about 7.8% of the sample. The sequencing input was peripheral blood. These receptors were obtained from a woman in her 50s who had recovered from COVID-19.

The V call is TRBV27, the J call TRBJ2-7; the D is unclear. The V gene's germline CDR1 is MNHEY and CDR2 SMNVEV (reference sequence). Trimming took off 2 bases at V and 3 bases at J, with 11 bases between the two ends. The CDR3 is 14 amino acids. The CDR3 coding sequence is TGTGCCAGCAGTTTAGGGTCTCGGAGCTACGAGCAGTACTTC. As protein: CASSLGSRSYEQYF.

The chain combines TRBV2 with TRBJ2-7; D not resolved. Trimming pared 7 bases from V and 3 bases from J, leaving 7 bases between. This CDR3 spans 11 amino acids. Looked up from germline, CDR1 is SNHLY and CDR2 is FYNNEI. DNA for the CDR3: TGTGCCAGCACAGATTACTACGAGCAGTACTTC. This codes for CASTDYYEQYF. The full variable domain, rest sourced from reference TRBV2 and TRBJ2-7, is EPEVTQTPSHQVTQMGQEVILRCVPISNHLYFYWYRQILGQKVEFLVSFYNNEISEKSEIFDDQFSVERPDGSNFTLKIRSTKLEDSAMYFCASTDYYEQYFGPGTRLTVT.

V is TRBV7-2 and J is TRBJ2-7; the match to TRBD2 covers 8 bases. Germline CDR1 SGHTA, CDR2 FQGNSA. CDR3 size: 15 residues. Trimming removed 5 bases from V and 4 bases from J; junction bases left unmatched: 10. The DNA for the CDR3 is TGTGCCAGCAGCCCCTCACCGGGACTAGGGTACGAGCAGTACTTC. It yields the protein CASSPSPGLGYEQYF. Drawing the rest from reference TRBV7-2 and TRBJ2-7, the complete variable domain is GAGVSQSPSNKVTEKGKDVELRCDPISGHTALYWYRQSLGQGLEFLIYFQGNSAPDKSGLPSDRFSAERTGGSVSTLTIQRTQQEDSAVYLCASSPSPGLGYEQYFGPGTRLTVT.

A few counts support this clone. The rearrangement joins TRBV19 to TRBJ2-2; TRBD1 agrees at 8 bases. The CDR3 runs 14 residues. Looked up from germline, CDR1 is LNHDA and CDR2 is SQIVND (reference sequence). V shed 7 bases, J shed 2 bases, and the junction held 3 bases outside the gene matches. CDR3 nucleotide sequence: TGTGCCAGTACCGGACAGGGAAACACCGGGGAGCTGTTTTTT. This translates into CASTGQGNTGELFF.

CDR3 sequence reads: CASSLFGTALEQYF. The CDR3 nucleotides are TGTGCCAGCAGTTTGTTTGGGACAGCCCTCGAGCAGTACTTC. The chain has TRBV28 and TRBJ2-7; 7 nucleotides line up with TRBD1. Germline loops: CDR1 MDHEN, CDR2 SYDVKM. The J segment lost 6 bases and the V segment lost 3 bases, leaving 8 bases of the junction unmatched. The CDR3 totals 14 residues.

The gene calls are TRBV7-6 and TRBJ1-4; no definite D call. Trimming left V 0 bases short and J 3 bases short, with 11 bases between. The V gene's germline CDR1 is SGHVS and CDR2 FNYEAQ. There are 16 residues in the CDR3. CDR3 nucleotides: TGTGCCAGCAGCTTAGCGCCTGGAGGGCCTAATGAAAAACTGTTTTTT. Translated, it gives CASSLAPGGPNEKLFF.

The V and J genes are TRBV28 and TRBJ1-2; D is uncertain. V lost 7 bases to trimming and J lost 4 bases, with 13 bases between them. CDR3 length: 13 residues. The germline V gene encodes CDR1 MDHEN and CDR2 SYDVKM. The CDR3 loop reads CASISGDLYGYTF. The CDR3 DNA follows: TGTGCCAGCATCTCCGGTGATCTCTATGGCTACACCTTC.

This clone was counted a single time. The chain couples TRBV15 to TRBJ1-4; D is undetermined. The V and J ends lost 0 bases and 3 bases respectively, with 11 bases between them. CDR3 length: 16 residues. Per germline, CDR1 LNHNV and CDR2 YYDKDF (reference sequence). Here the CDR3 DNA reads TGTGCCACCAGCAGAGATTTCGGTGAATCTAATGAAAAACTGTTTTTT. It is translated as CATSRDFGESNEKLFF.

The gene calls are TRBV7-9 and TRBJ1-5; TRBD1 agrees at 7 bases. The CDR3 has 14 amino acids. CDR1 is SEHNR, CDR2 FQNEAQ, per germline (reference sequence). The V gene end was trimmed by 5 bases and the J gene end by 3 bases; junction bases not matched to a gene: 4. The CDR3 protein is CASSQGGNNQPQHF. In DNA, the CDR3 is TGTGCCAGCAGCCAAGGGGGCAACAATCAGCCCCAGCATTTT.

The chain combines TRBV29-1 with TRBJ2-2; no firm D call. V lost 6 bases and J 0 bases, leaving 8 bases between the germline ends. The germline V gene has CDR1 SQVTM and CDR2 ANQGSEA. The length of the CDR3 is 13 residues. The CDR3 coding sequence is TGCAGCGTAGAGTTGGCGAACACCGGGGAGCTGTTTTTT. It is translated as CSVELANTGELFF.

V and J are TRBV12-3 or TRBV12-4 and TRBJ2-1; D remains ambiguous. This CDR3 comprises 13 residues. V was shortened by 3 bases and J by 5 bases, with 8 bases between the two germline ends. The CDR3 region is CASSLFGHNEQFF. For the CDR3, the DNA is TGTGCCAGCAGTTTGTTTGGCCACAATGAGCAGTTCTTC.

The chain combines TRBV12-3 or TRBV12-4 with TRBJ2-7, with 7 bases identical to TRBD2. The CDR3 totals 13 residues. V trimming: 6 bases; J trimming: 4 bases; junction bases outside the gene matches: 6. The CDR3 nucleotides read TGTGCCAGCAGACCTGGGGGGGGTTACGAGCAGTACTTC. Translation gives CASRPGGGYEQYF.

This clone was found a few times. The chain joins TRBV18 to TRBJ2-2; weak D call: TRBD1 (5 bases). Trimming stripped 3 bases from V and 5 bases from J, with 16 bases between. CDR3 length: 16 amino acids. The germline V gene encodes CDR1 KGHSH and CDR2 LQKENI. CDR3 sequence reads: CASSPVQGAKTGELFF. In nucleotides, the CDR3 is TGTGCCAGCTCACCTGTTCAAGGGGCCAAAACCGGGGAGCTGTTTTTT.

The table lists this clone with a count of one. The rearrangement uses TRBV3-1 (or the pseudogene TRBV3-2) and TRBJ1-6; D is uncertain. The CDR3 length is 15 residues. The germline V and J ends were trimmed by 1 base and 8 bases, with 12 bases remaining between them. Germline CDR1 and CDR2: LGHDT and YNNKEL (reference sequence). The CDR3 coding sequence is TGTGCCAGCAGCCAAGCCCCCGGGAACTATTCACCCCTCCACTTT. Protein: CASSQAPGNYSPLHF.

V is TRBV7-2 and J is TRBJ2-1, with TRBD2 matching over 11 bases. The junction had 5 bases not matched to a gene; V was cut back by 1 base and J by 6 bases. The CDR3 runs to 16 residues. Germline-derived CDR1 and CDR2 are SGHTA and FQGNSA. CDR3 nucleotides: TGTGCCAGCAGCTTAGTTAGCGGGGGGGCGGTCAATGAGCAGTTCTTC. Its translation is CASSLVSGGAVNEQFF. Together with reference TRBV7-2 and TRBJ2-1, the CDR3 gives the full variable domain: GAGVSQSPSNKVTEKGKDVELRCDPISGHTALYWYRQSLGQGLEFLIYFQGNSAPDKSGLPSDRFSAERTGGSVSTLTIQRTQQEDSAVYLCASSLVSGGAVNEQFFGPGTRLTVL.

The chain is built from TRBV7-2 and TRBJ2-1, with D possibly TRBD2 on 6 matching bases. CDR1 and CDR2 (germline): SGHTA, FQGNSA. Trimming removed 3 bases at V and 6 bases at J, with 9 bases between. CDR3 size: 13 residues. The CDR3 bases are TGTGCCAGCAGCTTGGGGAGGACCAATGAGCAGTTCTTC. Encoded protein: CASSLGRTNEQFF.

This clone was observed a few times. The J gene is TRBJ1-5, the V gene TRBV6-5; 12 bases are shared with TRBD1. The CDR3 consists of 15 residues. Germline CDR1 is MNHEY and CDR2 is SVGAGI. The trim removed 6 bases at V and 7 bases at J, leaving 7 bases unmatched. The CDR3 DNA reads TGTGCCAGCAGCCCGGGACAGGGGGCCGGGCAGCCCCAGCATTTT. This encodes CASSPGQGAGQPQHF.

This rearrangement joins TRBV19 to TRBJ2-5; D gene uncertain. CDR1 and CDR2 from the germline V gene are LNHDA and SQIVND (reference sequence). V lost 5 bases and J 5 bases, leaving 12 bases between the germline ends. The CDR3 covers 13 residues. The chain's CDR3 is CASSVVYGETQYF. DNA of the CDR3: TGTGCCAGTAGTGTGGTTTACGGGGAGACCCAGTACTTC.

V usage is TRBV5-4 and J usage is TRBJ2-2; D uncertain. The germline V gene has CDR1 SGHNT and CDR2 YYREEE (reference sequence). The CDR3 has 18 residues. Trimming shortened V by 2 bases and J by 0 bases, and 17 bases separated the two germline ends. The CDR3 bases are TGTGCCAGCAGCTTCGACCGGGTACGGGTGTCGAACACCGGGGAGCTGTTTTTT. The encoded protein is CASSFDRVRVSNTGELFF.

The J gene is TRBJ1-6, the V gene TRBV28; 9 bases map to TRBD1. V lost 11 bases and J lost 0; bases outside the gene matches: 8. The CDR3 sequence is 16 residues long. CDR1 is MDHEN, CDR2 SYDVKM, per germline. CDR3: CAGRNRGLSYNSPLHF. CDR3 sequence (DNA): TGTGCCGGGAGAAACAGGGGGCTCTCCTATAATTCACCCCTCCACTTT.

The chain is built from TRBV7-8 and TRBJ2-5, with TRBD2 matching 10 bases. The length of the CDR3 is 16 residues. The germline gives CDR1 SGHVS, CDR2 FQNEAQ. The trim removed 6 bases at V and 4 bases at J, leaving 11 bases unmatched. The CDR3 DNA reads as TGTGCCAGCAGACGGTCTAGCGGGGGAGGCCTAGAGACCCAGTACTTC. Amino acids: CASRRSSGGGLETQYF.

This clone was observed many times. This chain joins TRBV27 and TRBJ2-3, with D possibly matching TRBD2 (6 bases). This CDR3 spans 15 amino acids. CDR1 MNHEY and CDR2 SMNVEV come from the germline V gene (reference sequence). V lost 5 bases to trimming and J lost 0 bases, with 12 bases between them. CDR3 DNA: TGTGCCAGCAGTGGCGCGGGATTTAGCACAGATACGCAGTATTTT. It is translated as CASSGAGFSTDTQYF.

The chain has TRBV3-1 (or the pseudogene TRBV3-2) and TRBJ1-1, with 9 positions matching TRBD1. With V trimmed by 5 bases and J by 5 bases, 6 bases remained unmatched. The CDR3 contains 14 residues. CDR1 is LGHDT and CDR2 is YNNKEL in the germline V gene (reference sequence). The CDR3 here is CASSNRDRATEAFF. CDR3 DNA sequence: TGTGCCAGCAGCAACCGGGACAGGGCAACTGAAGCTTTCTTT.

In its sample, this clone was seen once. The chain is built from TRBV4-3 and TRBJ1-1, with TRBD1 as a possible D gene (6 bases). V was cut by 2 bases and J by 2 bases, with 15 bases left in between. CDR3 size: 16 residues. Germline V gene sequence: CDR1 LGHNA, CDR2 YSLEER. The CDR3 bases are TGCGCCAGCAGCCAAAGGCGCTCCGGGACAAACACTGAAGCTTTCTTT. Its protein product is CASSQRRSGTNTEAFF.

The V call is TRBV3-1 (or the pseudogene TRBV3-2), the J call TRBJ1-4; D is unresolved. The CDR3 sequence is 12 residues long. The germline gives CDR1 LGHDT, CDR2 YNNKEL (reference sequence). Deletions cut 4 bases from V and 7 bases from J, with 7 bases between. The CDR3 nucleotides read TGTGCCAGCAGCCGAGATATTGAAAAACTGTTTTTT. It specifies CASSRDIEKLFF.

This clone was seen only once. This sequence joins TRBV7-2 and TRBJ1-2; 8 bases align to TRBD1. The trim removed 10 bases at V and 4 bases at J, leaving 11 bases unmatched. CDR1 is SGHTA, CDR2 FQGNSA, per germline. There are 14 residues in the CDR3. The CDR3 region has the DNA TGTGCCACCACGACAGGGGATAGGAGCTATGGCTACACCTTC. The encoded protein is CATTTGDRSYGYTF.

This sequence joins TRBV28 and TRBJ2-5; perhaps TRBD2 as D (7 bases). The ends were cut back, 4 bases at V and 7 bases at J, with 19 bases in the middle. The CDR3 runs to 15 residues. CDR1 and CDR2 (germline): MDHEN, SYDVKM. The CDR3 spells CASSWGFGGRGTQYF. The CDR3 DNA sequence: TGTGCCAGCAGTTGGGGTTTCGGGGGGCGAGGGACCCAGTACTTC.